This TCR beta chain comes out of a study of long-term antiretroviral therapy in people with HIV. Findings and limits, study-wide: The study collected no data on ART adherence, viral resistance or therapy changes.

Germline values: CDR1 LNHNV, CDR2 YYDKDF (reference sequence). With 3 bases removed from V and 1 base from J, the gap between germline ends came to 10 bases. CDR3 length equals 15 residues. As regards this clone: Antigen specificity is unknown.

The immunoSEQ assay was v3.0, run at survey level. Method: immunoSEQ multiplex PCR; TCRdb's copy keeps in-frame clones and lacks some. The table records about 39,000 clones, 75% to 90% of them present only once. V and J are TRBV15 and TRBJ2-1; D not resolved. The sample in question was unsorted PBMCs, obtained 3.1 years after starting antiretroviral therapy. This TCR was sampled from a woman in her forties or fifties with HIV. The CDR3 nucleotides read TGTGCCACCAGCAGCGGGCCGGTATCCTACAATGAGCAGTTCTTC. This sequence encodes CATSSGPVSYNEQFF.